This passage covers 23 T cell receptor beta chains from one sample sequenced in a study of read filtering for tumor transcriptome and immune sequencing. This library used 300 to 450 ng RNA and molecular barcoded adaptors spanning alpha/delta and beta/gamma chains. TCRdb itself ran the reads through MiXCR, one entry per CDR3 protein. The table includes under 150,000 distinct CDR3 sequences, 13% detected once. Sequencing was done on a sample of a population of CD138-negative cells sorted from bone marrow. The receptors come from a donor older than 35 with multiple myeloma.

This clonotype was seen more than once but under ten times. A junction end diverges from the germline sequence, so it may reflect a read error. The chain employs TRBV30 and TRBJ2-7, with D perhaps matching TRBD1 (6 bases). This CDR3 is 12 amino acids long. The germline CDR1 and CDR2 sequences are GTSNPN and SVGIG (reference sequence). CDR3 sequence (DNA): TGTGCCTGGAGTTCCAGGGGCTACAAGCAGTACTTC. The encoded protein is CAWSSRGYKQYF.

In its sample, this clonotype was seen many times. The V gene is TRBV5-5, the J gene TRBJ2-7; TRBD2 matches 14 bases. Germline CDR1 reads SGHKS; CDR2 reads YYEKEE (reference sequence). V shed 0 bases and J 3 bases; nucleotides not matched to a gene: 5. The length of the CDR3 is 17 residues. The CDR3 DNA reads TGTGCCAGCAGCTTGGGACTAGCGGGAGGGCCAGGCTACGAGCAGTACTTC. It is translated as CASSLGLAGGPGYEQYF.

At least ten counts were recorded for this clonotype. The chain carries TRBV6-1 and TRBJ1-2; the match to TRBD1 covers 8 bases. The V segment lost 0 bases and the J segment 2 bases; nucleotides outside the gene matches: 2. Germline lookup yields CDR1 MNHNS and CDR2 SASEGT. The CDR3 contains 15 residues. The CDR3 DNA follows: TGTGCCAGCAGTGAAGCGGACAGGGAAAACTATGGCTACACCTTC. It is translated as CASSEADRENYGYTF.

Regarding this clonotype: A much bigger clone sits one base away, suggesting this may be a read error. The chain combines TRBV2 with TRBJ2-3; D uncertain. The DNA end is more similar to TRBJ1-5, so the J call may be wrong. CDR1 and CDR2 (germline): SNHLY, FYNNEI. This CDR3 region has 14 residues. This chain's CDR3 is CASSKAGVADTQHF. The CDR3, as DNA: TGTGCCAGCAGTAAAGCGGGAGTAGCAGATACGCAGCATTTT.

In its sample, this clonotype was seen many times. This chain links TRBV20-1 with TRBJ2-3, with 10 nucleotides matching TRBD2. The CDR3 is 17 amino acids. V was clipped by 2 bases and J by 3 bases; unmatched bases: 11. CDR1 and CDR2 from the germline V gene are DFQATT and SNEGSKA (reference sequence). The CDR3 sequence is CSARRASGSLNTDTQYF. CDR3 DNA: TGCAGTGCTAGAAGGGCTAGCGGGAGCTTAAATACAGATACGCAGTATTTT.

This clonotype was picked up many times. The chain combines TRBV24-1 with TRBJ2-3; the D gene is possibly TRBD2 (6 bases). This CDR3 has 16 residues. Germline assignment: CDR1 KGHDR and CDR2 SFDVKD. V lost 1 base to trimming and J lost 0 bases, with 10 bases between them. This chain's CDR3 is CATSDLSSGSTDTQYF. In nucleotides, the CDR3 is TGTGCCACCAGTGATTTATCCAGCGGGAGCACAGATACGCAGTATTTT.

This clonotype was seen more than once but under ten times. V is TRBV20-1 and J is TRBJ1-3; D might be TRBD1 (5 bases). The V end was cut by 2 bases, the J end by 2 bases, with 13 bases between. Germline V gene sequence: CDR1 DFQATT, CDR2 SNEGSKA (reference sequence). CDR3 size: 15 residues. CDR3 region: CSARRGEPAGNTIYF. The CDR3 DNA follows: TGCAGTGCTAGACGGGGGGAGCCAGCTGGAAACACCATATATTTT.

This clonotype was observed at least ten times. V is TRBV11-3 and J is TRBJ2-5, with 8 bases lining up with TRBD2. The length of the CDR3 is 14 residues. With 5 bases clipped from V and 3 bases from J, the junction kept 5 bases outside the gene matches. The V gene's germline CDR1 is SGHNT and CDR2 YENEEA. CDR3: CASSPGGLEETQYF. Written as DNA, the CDR3 is TGTGCCAGCAGCCCGGGAGGGTTGGAAGAGACCCAGTACTTC.

This chain joins TRBV5-1 and TRBJ2-2; the D gene is possibly TRBD2 (10 bases). V was clipped by 6 bases and J by 6 bases, with 21 bases between them. This CDR3 spans 16 amino acids. The germline V gene encodes CDR1 SGHRS and CDR2 YFSETQ. In DNA form, the CDR3 reads TGCGCCAGCAACCCTAGCGGGGGACAGGGATCCGGGGAGCTGTTTTTT. Residues: CASNPSGGQGSGELFF.

A word on this clonotype: With a much larger clone just one base away, this may be a read error. The V and J genes are TRBV19 and TRBJ2-2, with 9 bases lining up with TRBD1. CDR1 and CDR2 (germline): LNHDA, SQIVND (reference sequence). The CDR3 is 15 amino acids. In DNA form, the CDR3 reads TGTGCCAGTAGTAGGGGACAGGGAAACACCGGGGGGCTGTTTTTT. This encodes CASSRGQGNTGGLFF.

This clonotype appeared many times. The genes are TRBV12-3 or TRBV12-4 and TRBJ2-1, with 10 nucleotides matching TRBD2. V dropped 8 bases and J dropped 8; count of bases not matched to a gene: 6. The CDR3 has 13 amino acids. The CDR3 is CASCSGRRDEQFF. In DNA form, the CDR3 reads TGTGCCAGCTGTAGCGGGAGGAGGGATGAGCAGTTCTTC.

To note about this clonotype: A much larger clone is a single base away; this may be a read error. The chain recombines TRBV6-5 with TRBJ2-1; tentatively, D is TRBD2 (6 bases). The V end lost 0 bases, the J end lost 4 bases, and 16 bases lay between the germline ends. The CDR3 is 17 residues long. Per germline, CDR1 MNHEY and CDR2 SVGAGI. The CDR3 nucleotides read TGTGCCAGCAGTTACTCGCCCGTGGCGGGGCGTTACAATGAGCAGTTCTTC. Translation: CASSYSPVAGRYNEQFF.

In DNA form, the CDR3 reads TGTGCCAGCAGCTCTGGACTAGCGGGGCCCCGTGGGGCCAACGTCCTGACTTTC. Amino acids: CASSSGLAGPRGANVLTF. The genes are TRBV7-9 and TRBJ2-6, with 12 nucleotides matching TRBD2. This CDR3 comprises 18 residues. The V gene end was trimmed by 4 bases and the J gene end by 3 bases; junction bases not matched to a gene: 7. The germline V gene encodes CDR1 SEHNR and CDR2 FQNEAQ (reference sequence). Using reference TRBV7-9 and TRBJ2-6 for the parts outside the CDR3, the full variable domain is DTGVSQNPRHKITKRGQNVTFRCDPISEHNRLYWYRQTLGQGPEFLTYFQNEAQLEKSRLLSDRFSAERPKGSFSTLEIQRTEQGDSAMYLCASSSGLAGPRGANVLTFGAGSRLTVL.

This clonotype was found a few times. The chain combines TRBV7-2 with TRBJ2-7; D is uncertain. Germline loops: CDR1 SGHTA, CDR2 FQGNSA. V shed 1 base and J shed 0 bases, with 13 bases lying between them. The CDR3 runs 16 residues. The CDR3: CASSLGRQPSSYEQYF. The DNA of the CDR3 is TGTGCCAGCAGCTTAGGTAGGCAGCCGAGCTCCTACGAGCAGTACTTC.

Ten or more counts support this clonotype. CDR3 DNA sequence: TGTGCCAGTAGTCCCGACAGGGGGTTGAACACTGAAGCTTTCTTT. This sequence encodes CASSPDRGLNTEAFF. The gene calls are TRBV19 and TRBJ1-1; 9 positions match TRBD1. The CDR3 spans 15 residues. Germline lookup yields CDR1 LNHDA and CDR2 SQIVND (reference sequence). Losses at the gene ends were 5 bases for V and 0 bases for J; bases not matched to a gene: 4. Full variable domain (remainder filled in from reference TRBV19 and TRBJ1-1): DGGITQSPKYLFRKEGQNVTLSCEQNLNHDAMYWYRQDPGQGLRLIYYSQIVNDFQKGDIAEGYSVSREKKESFPLTVTSAQKNPTAFYLCASSPDRGLNTEAFFGQGTRLTVV.

This clonotype was counted at least ten times. The rearrangement uses TRBV14 and TRBJ2-2; D not resolved. CDR1 and CDR2 from the germline V gene are SGHDN and FVKESK. V was cut by 0 bases and J by 6 bases, with 5 bases left in between. The length of the CDR3 is 13 residues. The CDR3 bases are TGTGCCAGCAGCCAAGATCCGGCCGGGGAGCTGTTTTTT. It translates to CASSQDPAGELFF.

Regarding this clonotype: One end of the junction is discordant with germline, which a read error may explain. The chain links TRBV27 to TRBJ2-2; perhaps TRBD2 as D (5 bases). Germline loops: CDR1 MNHEY, CDR2 SMNVEV (reference sequence). This CDR3 region has 12 residues. Written as DNA, the CDR3 is TGTGCCAGCAGTCCCTTTACCGGGGAGATGTTTTTT. Its protein product is CASSPFTGEMFF.

This clonotype occurred many times. CDR3 bases: TGTGCCATCAGGACCCCTACAGGGACCCCAGCTGAAGCTTTCTTT. Amino acids: CAIRTPTGTPAEAFF. The genes are TRBV10-3 and TRBJ1-1, with D possibly being TRBD1 (6 bases). This CDR3 spans 15 amino acids. Per germline, CDR1 ENHRY and CDR2 SYGVKD. Trimming left V 6 bases short and J 6 bases short, with 20 bases between.

This clonotype was detected many times. The rearrangement uses TRBV9 and TRBJ2-1, with TRBD2 matching over 7 bases. This CDR3 comprises 15 residues. The germline V gene has CDR1 SGDLS and CDR2 YYNGEE. V was clipped by 0 bases and J by 6 bases; unmatched bases: 6. The CDR3: CASSVGSGRPNEQFF. For the CDR3, the DNA is TGTGCCAGCAGCGTAGGTAGCGGGCGACCCAATGAGCAGTTCTTC.

In regard to this clonotype: This may be a read error: a much more frequent sequence differs by one nucleotide. This sequence joins TRBV10-3 and TRBJ2-3; 7 nucleotides agree with TRBD2. Germline CDR1 is ENHRY and CDR2 is SYGVKD. This CDR3 comprises 14 residues. The CDR3 sequence is CAIGESREGDTQYF. The CDR3 DNA reads as TGTGCCATCGGTGAGTCCAGGGAGGGAGATACGCAGTATTTT.

This sequence joins TRBV4-2 and TRBJ1-5; D is unresolved. Germline V CDR1 and CDR2: LGHNA, YNFKEQ. Trimming took off 0 bases at V and 6 bases at J, with 9 bases between the two ends. This CDR3 has 14 residues. CDR3 bases: TGTGCCAGCAGCCAAGAGAGGGTTGGTCAGCCCCAGCATTTT. This translates into CASSQERVGQPQHF.

In its sample, this clonotype was seen many times. The chain couples TRBV9 to TRBJ2-3; D not resolved. Germline assignment: CDR1 SGDLS and CDR2 YYNGEE. Trimming pared 8 bases from V and 2 bases from J, leaving 15 bases between. There are 14 residues in the CDR3. The CDR3: CASTPQDNTDTQYF. For the CDR3, the DNA is TGTGCCAGTACCCCACAAGACAACACAGATACGCAGTATTTT.

This clonotype was seen ten or more times. The chain carries TRBV25-1 and TRBJ2-5; D call uncertain. The germline gives CDR1 MGHDK, CDR2 SYGVNS. V shed 3 bases and J shed 3 bases, with 14 bases lying between them. This CDR3 contains 15 residues. The CDR3 loop reads CASSEDPGGKETQYF. CDR3 sequence (DNA): TGTGCCAGCAGTGAGGACCCGGGCGGTAAAGAGACCCAGTACTTC.